Below, 19 T cell receptor beta chains from the same sample are listed, as sequenced in a study of breast tumors, draining lymph nodes, adjacent tissues. TCRdb re-analysed the multiplex PCR reads in MiXCR, keeping a single row per CDR3 protein. The sample contains about 11,000 distinct CDR3 sequences, about 36% of which appear only once. Sequencing used breast tumor tissue. These receptors were obtained from a female donor with breast cancer. Some clones in this sample may be carry-over from other donors' samples.

This clonotype was picked up many times. At one boundary the junction diverges from the germline segment, which might be a read error. J is TRBJ2-1 and V is TRBV7-7; TRBD2 agrees at 10 bases. The CDR3 contains 17 residues. The germline V gene has CDR1 SSHAT and CDR2 FNYEAQ (reference sequence). DNA for the CDR3: TGTGCTAGCAGCTTCGGACTAGCGGACTATATAATCAATGAGCAGTTCTTC. Translated, it gives CASSFGLADYIINEQFF.

J is TRBJ1-2 and V is TRBV27; 7 bases align to TRBD1. Germline lookup yields CDR1 MNHEY and CDR2 SMNVEV (reference sequence). CDR3 length equals 14 residues. The CDR3 region has the DNA TGTGCTGGCGGGCAGCACCGGGACAGAGGGGGCTACACCTTC. Its protein is CAGGQHRDRGGYTF.

In this sample, this clonotype turned up many times. The CDR3 loop is CASSGTDTDTQYF. DNA of the CDR3: TGTGCCAGCAGTGGGACAGATACAGATACGCAGTATTTT. This chain links TRBV9 with TRBJ2-3; TRBD1 matches at 7 bases. J was trimmed by 3 bases and V by 5 bases; bases with no gene match: 3. There are 13 residues in the CDR3. The V gene's germline CDR1 is SGDLS and CDR2 YYNGEE. Supplemented by reference TRBV9 and TRBJ2-3, the full variable domain reads DSGVTQTPKHLITATGQRVTLRCSPRSGDLSVYWYQQSLDQGLQFLIQYYNGEERAKGNILERFSAQQFPDLHSELNLSSLELGDSALYFCASSGTDTDTQYFGPGTRLTVL.

The rearrangement joins TRBV2 to TRBJ2-3; D possibly corresponds to TRBD2 (7 bases). The CDR3 loop spans 13 amino acids. From germline, CDR1 is SNHLY and CDR2 FYNNEI. V lost 3 bases and J 6 bases, leaving 10 bases between the germline ends. CDR3 residues: CASSDGGPDTQYF. CDR3 DNA sequence: TGTGCCAGCAGTGACGGGGGGCCGGATACGCAGTATTTT.

This clonotype has a handful of counts. A much bigger clone sits one base away, suggesting this may be a read error. The rearrangement links TRBV19 to TRBJ2-3; perhaps TRBD1 as D (5 bases). This CDR3 has 15 amino acids. The germline gives CDR1 LNHDA, CDR2 SQIVND (reference sequence). This CDR3 is CACSMRQSRTDTQYF. The CDR3 DNA reads as TGTGCCTGTAGTATGAGACAGAGCCGCACAGATACGCAGTATTTT.

This chain links TRBV7-2 with TRBJ2-2; TRBD2 matches 7 bases. V was pared by 2 bases and J by 5 bases, with 5 bases of the junction left unmatched. The germline V gene encodes CDR1 SGHTA and CDR2 FQGNSA. The CDR3 consists of 15 residues. The CDR3: CASSLTPRGTGELFF. Here the CDR3 DNA reads TGTGCCAGCAGCTTAACCCCGCGGGGGACCGGGGAGCTGTTTTTT. Filled out from reference TRBV7-2 and TRBJ2-2, the complete variable domain reads GAGVSQSPSNKVTEKGKDVELRCDPISGHTALYWYRQSLGQGLEFLIYFQGNSAPDKSGLPSDRFSAERTGGSVSTLTIQRTQQEDSAVYLCASSLTPRGTGELFFGEGSRLTVL.

This clonotype was detected many times. This sequence joins TRBV20-1 and TRBJ2-1; TRBD2 aligns across 13 bases. The V segment lost 6 bases and the J segment 2 bases; nucleotides outside the gene matches: 16. This CDR3 has 19 residues. The germline CDR1 and CDR2 sequences are DFQATT and SNEGSKA (reference sequence). Written as DNA, the CDR3 is TGCAGTGCCCAGACACCCCGACTAGCGGGGGGCACCCCCTACAATGAGCAGTTCTTC. Translating it yields CSAQTPRLAGGTPYNEQFF.

This clonotype is medium-sized by share. The chain links TRBV10-3 to TRBJ2-5; no firm D call. The CDR3 has 14 residues. Deletions cut 2 bases from V and 2 bases from J, with 9 bases between. The germline gives CDR1 ENHRY, CDR2 SYGVKD. CDR3 residues: CAISEQGQQETQYF. The CDR3 DNA sequence: TGTGCCATCAGTGAGCAAGGTCAGCAAGAGACCCAGTACTTC.

The rearrangement links TRBV20-1 to TRBJ2-7; the D gene is possibly TRBD1 (6 bases). The CDR3 consists of 13 residues. Looked up from germline, CDR1 is DFQATT and CDR2 is SNEGSKA (reference sequence). V lost 1 base, J lost 3 bases, and 10 bases lay in between. CDR3 in amino acids: CSARGIGGYEQYF. The CDR3 DNA reads as TGCAGTGCTAGAGGAATAGGGGGCTACGAGCAGTACTTC.

This clonotype was recorded many times. V usage is TRBV5-1 and J usage is TRBJ1-6, with TRBD1 identical over 7 bases. The J segment lost 7 bases and the V segment lost 9 bases, leaving 10 bases of the junction unmatched. Per germline, CDR1 SGHRS and CDR2 YFSETQ. The CDR3 consists of 14 residues. The CDR3 here is CATKKGTENSPLHF. CDR3 nucleotide sequence: TGCGCCACCAAGAAAGGGACAGAGAATTCACCCCTCCACTTT.

This clonotype was observed at least ten times. This sequence joins TRBV3-1 and TRBJ2-1; maybe TRBD2 (6 bases). This CDR3 has 15 amino acids. The V end lost 3 bases, the J end lost 10 bases, and 19 bases lay between the germline ends. Germline CDR1 is LGHDT and CDR2 is YNNKEL (reference sequence). This CDR3 reads CASSHPLGGAREQFF. The CDR3 DNA sequence: TGTGCCAGCAGCCACCCCCTAGGAGGGGCCAGGGAGCAGTTCTTC.

The V gene is TRBV4-2, the J gene TRBJ2-7; 8 bases agree with TRBD1. This CDR3 is 14 amino acids long. CDR1 is LGHNA, CDR2 YNFKEQ, per germline. J was trimmed by 3 bases and V by 1 base; bases with no gene match: 2. CDR3 sequence: CASSQADRGYEQYF. The CDR3 DNA sequence: TGTGCCAGCAGCCAAGCCGACAGGGGCTACGAGCAGTACTTC.

Judged by abundance, this clonotype is medium-sized (0.01 to 0.1%). The chain links TRBV9 to TRBJ2-5, with 9 bases that match TRBD2. After removal of 0 bases from V and 5 bases from J, the junction contained 5 bases not matched to a gene. The CDR3 is made up of 15 amino acids. Germline-derived CDR1 and CDR2 are SGDLS and YYNGEE. CDR3 region: CASSVVGGGAETQYF. For the CDR3, the DNA is TGTGCCAGCAGCGTAGTGGGCGGGGGGGCGGAGACCCAGTACTTC.

This chain connects TRBV6-1 to TRBJ1-1, with a possible D match to TRBD1 (5 bases). Trimming pared 6 bases from V and 0 bases from J, leaving 17 bases between. This CDR3 is 16 amino acids long. Germline lookup yields CDR1 MNHNS and CDR2 SASEGT. DNA for the CDR3: TGTGCCAGCAGGGAGGGGCAGACAATCATGAACACTGAAGCTTTCTTT. This sequence encodes CASREGQTIMNTEAFF.

This clonotype occurred many times. The CDR3 loop is CASSLALGTNTGELFF. CDR3 nucleotides: TGTGCCAGCAGCTTAGCGCTCGGAACGAACACCGGGGAGCTGTTTTTT. The V and J genes are TRBV7-2 and TRBJ2-2, with unresolved D. The CDR3 consists of 16 residues. Per germline, CDR1 SGHTA and CDR2 FQGNSA. V lost 0 bases, J lost 0 bases, and 8 bases lay in between.

The CDR3 is CASSPLAGGQVDTQYF. For the CDR3, the DNA is TGTGCCAGCAGCCCTCTAGCGGGAGGGCAAGTAGATACGCAGTATTTT. This chain uses TRBV7-6 with TRBJ2-3, with 12 bases fitting TRBD2. The CDR3 sequence is 16 residues long. V dropped 5 bases and J dropped 5; count of bases not matched to a gene: 8. CDR1 and CDR2 (germline): SGHVS, FNYEAQ.

At least ten counts were recorded for this clonotype. The genes are TRBV19 and TRBJ1-3; D is undetermined. The CDR3 sequence is 13 residues long. V dropped 5 bases and J dropped 4 bases, with 9 bases sitting between them. Germline V gene data show CDR1 as LNHDA and CDR2 as SQIVND (reference sequence). Here the CDR3 reads CASSERTGNTIYF. In nucleotides, the CDR3 is TGTGCCAGTAGTGAGCGAACGGGAAACACCATATATTTT.

This clonotype showed up many times. The chain is built from TRBV6-6 and TRBJ1-2; D perhaps matches TRBD1 (5 bases). Germline lookup yields CDR1 MNHNY and CDR2 SVGAGI (reference sequence). V lost 5 bases and J 8 bases, leaving 15 bases between the germline ends. This CDR3 has 13 amino acids. CDR3 bases: TGTGCCAGCAGTGATTCCGCAGGGAGCGGCTACACCTTC. Its translation is CASSDSAGSGYTF.

V gene TRBV5-1 combines with J gene TRBJ2-3, with unresolved D. V dropped 1 base and J dropped 10 bases, with 16 bases sitting between them. The CDR3 spans 14 residues. CDR1 is SGHRS and CDR2 is YFSETQ in the germline V gene. CDR3 loop: CASSLRSDQGSQYF. Here the CDR3 DNA reads TGCGCCAGCAGCTTGAGGTCCGACCAAGGGTCGCAGTATTTT. The full variable domain, in which reference TRBV5-1 and TRBJ2-3 provide the parts outside the CDR3, is KAGVTQTPRYLIKTRGQQVTLSCSPISGHRSVSWYQQTPGQGLQFLFEYFSETQRNKGNFPGRFSGRQFSNSRSEMNVSTLELGDSALYLCASSLRSDQGSQYFGPGTRLTVL.